This note documents a single T cell receptor beta chain sequence. This entry is derived from a study of PD-L1 blockade in urothelial cancer. The sample's time point: pretreatment peripheral blood. The CDR3 contains 15 residues. After removal of 5 bases from V and 5 bases from J, the junction contained 3 bases not matched to a gene. Germline V lookup: CDR1 SGHTA, CDR2 FQGNSA. Only in-frame clones appear in the TCRdb table, and some are missing; sequencing was by immunoSEQ multiplex PCR. The data hold tens of thousands of clones, with 85% to 90% observed a single time. The V call is TRBV7-2, the J call TRBJ1-6; 10 bases match TRBD1. The sequenced sample was PBMCs, obtained around atezolizumab (anti-PD-L1) treatment. This TCR was recovered from a man aged 60 to 69 with urothelial cancer. The CDR3 loop reads CASSPGTGDNSPLHF. DNA for the CDR3: TGTGCCAGCAGCCCCGGGACAGGGGATAATTCACCCCTCCACTTT.